This T cell receptor beta chain was observed in a study of blood T cell repertoires in COVID-19. Study information: Material from acute and convalescent COVID-19 was sourced from the United States, Italy and Spain.

Produced via immunoSEQ multiplex PCR; TCRdb's table is partial and in-frame only. The sample has around 250,000 clones, roughly 79% seen once. Deletions cut 4 bases from V and 4 bases from J, with 8 bases between. This CDR3 is 13 amino acids long. Germline CDR1 and CDR2: ENHRY and SYGVKD. This clone was counted between two and nine times. The chain has TRBV10-3 and TRBJ1-5, with D maybe TRBD1 (5 bases). The specimen sequenced was peripheral blood. The source is a woman of 80 years or more with acute or convalescent COVID-19. DNA for the CDR3: TGTGCCATCAGTGCAGGGACTAATCAGCCCCAGCATTTT. This gives the protein CAISAGTNQPQHF.